These 21 T cell receptor beta chains were all obtained from the same sample, sequenced in a study of blood T cell repertoires in COVID-19. Only in-frame clones appear in the TCRdb table, and some are missing; sequencing was by immunoSEQ multiplex PCR. The sample shows 110,000 to 150,000 clones, more than 65% of them seen only once. What was sequenced was peripheral blood. All receptors derive from a man aged 60 to 75 with acute or convalescent COVID-19.

V gene TRBV5-4 combines with J gene TRBJ2-5, with TRBD2 as a possible D gene (7 bases). The germline gives CDR1 SGHNT, CDR2 YYREEE (reference sequence). Trimming took 0 bases from V and 0 from J, leaving 21 bases between them. The CDR3 covers 19 residues. CDR3 sequence: CASSLARGLAAMYQETQYF. The DNA of the CDR3 is TGTGCCAGCAGCTTGGCCCGGGGGCTAGCGGCCATGTACCAAGAGACCCAGTACTTC.

The chain is built from TRBV7-2 and TRBJ2-1, with 8 bases lining up with TRBD2. CDR1 SGHTA and CDR2 FQGNSA come from the germline V gene. The J segment lost 0 bases and the V segment lost 10 bases, leaving 11 bases of the junction unmatched. This CDR3 is 16 amino acids long. The CDR3 nucleotides read TGTGCCACCCGAGGCGGGAGGACCCTCTCCTACAATGAGCAGTTCTTC. This gives the protein CATRGGRTLSYNEQFF.

J is TRBJ1-6 and V is TRBV6-5; possibly TRBD1 for D (5 bases). This CDR3 spans 14 amino acids. V lost 5 bases and J lost 10, with 15 bases in between. CDR1 is MNHEY, CDR2 SVGAGI, per germline. The CDR3 loop is CASSPTVAKSPLHF. The CDR3 DNA sequence: TGTGCCAGCAGTCCGACAGTCGCTAAGTCACCCCTCCACTTT.

Regarding this clone: The same CDR3 can be traced to other DNA sequences in this sample. The V and J genes are TRBV18 and TRBJ2-7, with 8 bases identical to TRBD1. From germline, CDR1 is KGHSH and CDR2 LQKENI. This CDR3 contains 15 residues. V dropped 6 bases and J dropped 1; count of bases not matched to a gene: 8. The CDR3 bases are TGTGCCAGCTCTCCCGGGACAGGAGCTTCCTACGAGCAGTACTTC. It specifies CASSPGTGASYEQYF.

The V and J genes are TRBV11-2 and TRBJ2-5; tentative D call: TRBD2 (5 bases). Germline CDR1 is SGHAT and CDR2 is FQNNGV. This CDR3 is built from 14 residues. Trimming shortened V by 2 bases and J by 5 bases, and 12 bases separated the two germline ends. The chain's CDR3 is CASSLFRGDETQYF. Here the CDR3 DNA reads TGTGCCAGCAGCTTATTTCGGGGTGACGAGACCCAGTACTTC.

The rearrangement joins TRBV5-1 to TRBJ2-5; possible D gene TRBD1, 6 bases. CDR1 is SGHRS, CDR2 YFSETQ, per germline. Trimming took 1 base from V and 4 from J, leaving 11 bases between them. This CDR3 has 14 amino acids. CDR3 protein: CASSLLGQSETQYF. The CDR3 DNA reads as TGCGCCAGCAGCTTGCTCGGACAGTCAGAGACCCAGTACTTC. Filled out from reference TRBV5-1 and TRBJ2-5, the complete variable domain reads KAGVTQTPRYLIKTRGQQVTLSCSPISGHRSVSWYQQTPGQGLQFLFEYFSETQRNKGNFPGRFSGRQFSNSRSEMNVSTLELGDSALYLCASSLLGQSETQYFGPGTRLLVL.

This clone was counted a few times. This chain links TRBV7-4 with TRBJ1-3, with D maybe TRBD1 (6 bases). There are 15 residues in the CDR3. From germline, CDR1 is SGHVT and CDR2 SQSDAQ. V lost 5 bases, J lost 2 bases, and 13 bases lay in between. CDR3 protein: CASSPRTGPGNTIYF. The CDR3 DNA reads TGTGCCAGCAGCCCGAGAACAGGGCCTGGAAACACCATATATTTT. The full variable domain, its missing parts supplied by reference TRBV7-4 and TRBJ1-3, is GAGVSQSPRYKVAKRGRDVALRCDSISGHVTLYWYRQTLGQGSEVLTYSQSDAQRDKSGRPSGRFSAERPERSVSTLKIQRTEQGDSAVYLCASSPRTGPGNTIYFGEGSWLTVV.

CDR3 sequence reads: CASSQLSAGFLSSYEQYF. The CDR3 nucleotides are TGTGCCAGCAGCCAATTGTCGGCGGGTTTCCTGAGCTCCTACGAGCAGTACTTC. The chain has TRBV14 and TRBJ2-7; a possible D gene is TRBD2 (5 bases). The V end was cut by 2 bases, the J end by 0 bases, with 20 bases between. Germline assignment: CDR1 SGHDN and CDR2 FVKESK. The CDR3 covers 18 residues.

The chain combines TRBV19 with TRBJ2-7; D is unclear. The CDR3 is made up of 15 amino acids. V lost 0 bases to trimming and J lost 0 bases, with 9 bases between them. CDR1 LNHDA and CDR2 SQIVND come from the germline V gene (reference sequence). The CDR3 sequence is CASSIDYSSSYEQYF. CDR3 coding DNA: TGTGCCAGTAGTATAGACTACTCGAGCTCCTACGAGCAGTACTTC.

The chain has TRBV29-1 and TRBJ2-5; the match to TRBD1 covers 9 bases. CDR1 SQVTM and CDR2 ANQGSEA come from the germline V gene. The CDR3 has 14 residues. Trimming cost V 6 bases and J 3 bases; bases outside gene matches: 8. The CDR3 bases are TGCAGCGTGGTGGACAGGGGTGGAGAAGAGACCCAGTACTTC. This gives the protein CSVVDRGGEETQYF.

V gene TRBV5-4 combines with J gene TRBJ2-3, with 7 bases fitting TRBD2. V trimming: 5 bases; J trimming: 4 bases; junction bases outside the gene matches: 7. Germline CDR1 reads SGHNT; CDR2 reads YYREEE (reference sequence). This CDR3 has 14 amino acids. CDR3 sequence: CASRAGLGADTQYF. The CDR3 DNA follows: TGTGCCAGCAGGGCAGGACTAGGCGCAGATACGCAGTATTTT.

This clone has just a few counts. This chain links TRBV7-8 with TRBJ2-6; D perhaps matches TRBD1 (6 bases). Germline CDR1 is SGHVS and CDR2 is FQNEAQ. V was pared by 1 base and J by 1 base, with 14 bases between. This CDR3 region has 18 residues. DNA for the CDR3: TGTGCCAGCAGCTTAGAGGGCAGGGGAAGGTCTGGGGCCAACGTCCTGACTTTC. Translated: CASSLEGRGRSGANVLTF.

The rearrangement links TRBV7-9 to TRBJ2-5, with TRBD2 matching over 10 bases. The CDR3 has 16 residues. V shed 0 bases, J shed 3 bases, and the junction held 4 bases outside the gene matches. Germline V gene lookup returns CDR1 SEHNR and CDR2 FQNEAQ (reference sequence). This CDR3 reads CASSLAASGREETQYF. The CDR3 nucleotides are TGTGCCAGCAGCTTAGCGGCCAGCGGGAGGGAAGAGACCCAGTACTTC. The full variable domain, in which reference TRBV7-9 and TRBJ2-5 provide the parts outside the CDR3, is DTGVSQNPRHKITKRGQNVTFRCDPISEHNRLYWYRQTLGQGPEFLTYFQNEAQLEKSRLLSDRFSAERPKGSFSTLEIQRTEQGDSAMYLCASSLAASGREETQYFGPGTRLLVL.

This clone appeared a single time. The V call is TRBV4-1, the J call TRBJ1-2; 7 bases map to TRBD1. The CDR3 is made up of 16 amino acids. The V and J ends lost 1 base and 2 bases, in that order; junction bases with no gene match: 7. Germline V gives CDR1 MGHRA, CDR2 YSYEKL. The CDR3 nucleotides are TGCGCCAGCAGCCAAGCAAATACAGGGGAAAACTATGGCTACACCTTC. Protein: CASSQANTGENYGYTF.

V and J are TRBV6-5 and TRBJ2-2, with D hard to call. CDR1 is MNHEY and CDR2 is SVGAGI in the germline V gene. V was clipped by 10 bases and J by 3 bases, with 6 bases between them. The CDR3 contains 11 residues. CDR3: CATYYTGELFF. The CDR3 DNA follows: TGTGCCACCTACTACACCGGGGAGCTGTTTTTT.

The genes are TRBV7-6 and TRBJ1-5; no definite D call. This CDR3 region has 14 residues. In germline, CDR1 is SGHVS, CDR2 FNYEAQ. V lost 0 bases to trimming and J lost 5 bases, with 8 bases between them. DNA of the CDR3: TGTGCCAGCAGCTTAGCGCGGTCAGATCAGCCCCAGCATTTT. Translation gives CASSLARSDQPQHF.

The genes are TRBV24-1 and TRBJ2-7; TRBD1 matches at 7 bases. The CDR3 sequence is 13 residues long. V dropped 7 bases and J dropped 3; count of bases not matched to a gene: 5. CDR1 KGHDR and CDR2 SFDVKD come from the germline V gene. CDR3 bases: TGTGCCACCAGAGGACAGGAGAACTACGAGCAGTACTTC. Translating it yields CATRGQENYEQYF.

V and J are TRBV27 and TRBJ2-1, with D possibly matching TRBD2 (5 bases). The CDR3 is 13 amino acids. Germline V gene lookup returns CDR1 MNHEY and CDR2 SMNVEV (reference sequence). Deletions cut 4 bases from V and 4 bases from J, with 8 bases between. The CDR3 sequence: CASSSGEYNEQFF. CDR3 in DNA: TGTGCCAGCAGTTCTGGGGAGTACAATGAGCAGTTCTTC.

The chain employs TRBV6-1 and TRBJ2-4; D unclear. The V gene lost 2 bases and the J gene lost 6 bases, with 8 bases spanning the gap. The CDR3 has 13 amino acids. Germline V CDR1 and CDR2: MNHNS, SASEGT. CDR3 sequence (DNA): TGTGCCAGCAGTGAACCTCTAGGAAACATTCAGTACTTC. Its translation: CASSEPLGNIQYF.

This clone was found a few times. This chain connects TRBV5-8 to TRBJ2-5, with D maybe TRBD2 (5 bases). The CDR3 is made up of 13 amino acids. Trimming cost V 4 bases and J 5 bases, with 12 bases left between them. Germline V lookup: CDR1 SGHTS, CDR2 YDEGEE. CDR3 bases: TGTGCCAGCAGCGCCCGGACTTGGGAGACCCAGTACTTC. It specifies CASSARTWETQYF.

The chain carries TRBV3-1 (or the pseudogene TRBV3-2) and TRBJ2-7; TRBD2 matches 7 bases. CDR3 size: 15 residues. J gave up 5 bases and V 4 bases, and 11 bases lay outside the gene matches. The germline gives CDR1 LGHDT, CDR2 YNNKEL (reference sequence). The CDR3 sequence is CASSLREGGTDEQYF. CDR3 coding DNA: TGTGCCAGCAGCCTAAGGGAGGGAGGGACCGACGAGCAGTACTTC.